Each of the 21 T cell receptor beta chains below was sequenced from the same sample in a study of T cell repertoires in cytomegalovirus infection. One entry per CDR3 protein results from TCRdb running MiXCR on the reads. The sample contains some 300,000 distinct CDR3 sequences, approximately 13% of which appear only once. The sample comprised PBMCs. Receptors were obtained from a human donor in good health (CMV status not recorded). Some clones in this sample may be carry-over from other donors' samples.

This clonotype was counted between two and nine times. The chain uses TRBV7-9 and TRBJ1-1; D not resolved. This CDR3 spans 15 amino acids. Looked up from germline, CDR1 is SEHNR and CDR2 is FQNEAQ (reference sequence). Trimming shortened V by 1 base and J by 6 bases, and 15 bases separated the two germline ends. The CDR3 region is CASSLVGLDPAEAFF. The CDR3 coding sequence is TGTGCCAGCAGCTTAGTAGGGTTAGATCCAGCTGAAGCTTTCTTT.

The gene calls are TRBV20-1 and TRBJ2-1; perhaps TRBD2 as D (5 bases). Looked up from germline, CDR1 is DFQATT and CDR2 is SNEGSKA (reference sequence). The CDR3 loop spans 12 amino acids. With 4 bases removed from V and 5 bases from J, the gap between germline ends came to 9 bases. This CDR3 is CSAIVEDNEQFF. CDR3 bases: TGCAGTGCTATCGTGGAGGACAATGAGCAGTTCTTC.

This clonotype showed up just a few times. The rearrangement links TRBV29-1 to TRBJ2-1; 8 bases map to TRBD2. The CDR3 runs 15 residues. V lost 0 bases and J lost 8; bases outside the gene matches: 9. Looked up from germline, CDR1 is SQVTM and CDR2 is ANQGSEA. The DNA for the CDR3 is TGCAGCGTTGAAGAGGCCGGGAGGGCCCTCTATGAGCAGTTCTTC. Protein: CSVEEAGRALYEQFF.

This clonotype was recorded at least ten times. This chain joins TRBV20-1 and TRBJ2-7; 14 bases are a match to TRBD2. This CDR3 has 15 residues. The germline CDR1 and CDR2 sequences are DFQATT and SNEGSKA (reference sequence). V shed 4 bases, J shed 3 bases, and the junction held 5 bases outside the gene matches. In DNA form, the CDR3 reads TGCAGTGCTATAGGGACTAGCGGGGGCCTCTACGAGCAGTACTTC. Translated: CSAIGTSGGLYEQYF.

This clonotype has a handful of counts. The V call is TRBV4-2, the J call TRBJ1-1; D remains ambiguous. The germline gives CDR1 LGHNA, CDR2 YNFKEQ. Trimming cost V 4 bases and J 0 bases, with 15 bases left between them. The length of the CDR3 is 16 residues. The CDR3 reads CASSPSEAGLNTEAFF. The CDR3 DNA reads as TGTGCCAGCAGCCCCTCTGAGGCGGGGTTGAACACTGAAGCTTTCTTT.

This clonotype was found many times. The V call is TRBV12-3 or TRBV12-4, the J call TRBJ2-7, with TRBD1 identical over 8 bases. The CDR3 is 15 residues long. After removal of 6 bases from V and 3 bases from J, the junction contained 10 bases not matched to a gene. Here the CDR3 DNA reads TGTGCCAGCAGACCCGGGACAGGCCAGGACTACGAGCAGTACTTC. This encodes CASRPGTGQDYEQYF.

This clonotype has a handful of counts. The genes are TRBV28 and TRBJ2-7; tentative D call: TRBD1 (5 bases). The CDR3 has 15 residues. Trimming stripped 3 bases from V and 0 bases from J, with 12 bases between. Germline V gene sequence: CDR1 MDHEN, CDR2 SYDVKM. The CDR3: CASSFARASSYEQYF. The CDR3 bases are TGTGCCAGCAGTTTTGCCAGGGCAAGCTCCTACGAGCAGTACTTC.

Only a few counts were recorded for this clonotype. The chain recombines TRBV20-1 with TRBJ2-7; D tentatively reads TRBD1 or TRBD2 (6 bases each). Between the trimmed V and J ends, which lost 3 bases and 3 bases, there was a span of 24 bases. Germline V CDR1 and CDR2: DFQATT, SNEGSKA (reference sequence). CDR3 length equals 17 residues. The DNA for the CDR3 is TGCAGTGCTAGGGCCCGACAGGAGGGGAGAGGGGGCTACGAGCAGTACTTC. Its translation is CSARARQEGRGGYEQYF.

This clonotype has just a few counts. V usage is TRBV20-1 and J usage is TRBJ2-7; no firm D call. CDR1 and CDR2 from the germline V gene are DFQATT and SNEGSKA (reference sequence). Trimming removed 4 bases at V and 0 bases at J, with 13 bases between. This CDR3 contains 14 residues. The CDR3 loop is CSATYTLFSYEQYF. The DNA of the CDR3 is TGCAGTGCTACCTATACATTGTTCTCCTACGAGCAGTACTTC.

This chain links TRBV28 with TRBJ1-5; D is unclear. The CDR3 length is 15 residues. Trimming took off 4 bases at V and 0 bases at J, with 10 bases between the two ends. Germline V CDR1 and CDR2: MDHEN, SYDVKM. CDR3 nucleotide sequence: TGTGCCAGCAGTTATGAGGGTAATAGCAATCAGCCCCAGCATTTT. The encoded protein is CASSYEGNSNQPQHF.

This clonotype was detected only a few times. The genes are TRBV19 and TRBJ2-1, with TRBD2 matching 8 bases. The ends lost 9 bases at V and 8 bases at J; junction bases unmatched: 12. The length of the CDR3 is 14 residues. Germline V lookup: CDR1 LNHDA, CDR2 SQIVND (reference sequence). The CDR3 sequence is CASSTSARGDEQFF. DNA for the CDR3: TGTGCCAGCTCGACTAGCGCCAGAGGTGATGAGCAGTTCTTC.

This clonotype was picked up a small number of times. The chain links TRBV10-2 to TRBJ1-2; no clear D. The V and J ends lost 8 bases and 2 bases respectively, with 18 bases between them. This CDR3 spans 15 amino acids. Germline assignment: CDR1 WSHSY and CDR2 SAAADI. CDR3 sequence reads: CASFGLLLTNYGYTF. In DNA, the CDR3 is TGCGCCAGCTTTGGACTTTTATTGACCAACTATGGCTACACCTTC.

Only a few counts were recorded for this clonotype. This sequence joins TRBV19 and TRBJ2-2; unclear D gene. Germline V gives CDR1 LNHDA, CDR2 SQIVND (reference sequence). With 3 bases removed from V and 5 bases from J, the gap between germline ends came to 7 bases. The CDR3 covers 13 residues. The chain's CDR3 is CASSMRLTGELFF. CDR3 DNA: TGTGCCAGTAGTATGCGGCTAACCGGGGAGCTGTTTTTT.

V usage is TRBV7-4 and J usage is TRBJ2-1, with 9 bases lining up with TRBD2. Trimming cost V 2 bases and J 1 base; bases outside gene matches: 21. The CDR3 length is 22 residues. Germline values: CDR1 SGHVT, CDR2 SQSDAQ. The CDR3 here is CASSLFNPQWVAGVSSYNEQFF. CDR3 bases: TGTGCCAGCAGCTTATTCAATCCCCAATGGGTAGCGGGAGTTAGTTCCTACAATGAGCAGTTCTTC.

This clonotype came up many times. V and J are TRBV7-9 and TRBJ1-2, with D unclear. With 0 bases removed from V and 5 bases from J, the gap between germline ends came to 10 bases. The germline gives CDR1 SEHNR, CDR2 FQNEAQ (reference sequence). CDR3 size: 14 residues. The CDR3 protein is CASSLATLRYGYTF. The CDR3 DNA is TGTGCCAGCAGCTTAGCGACCCTGCGATATGGCTACACCTTC.

J is TRBJ2-1 and V is TRBV7-9; 8 bases align to TRBD1. In germline, CDR1 is SEHNR, CDR2 FQNEAQ (reference sequence). CDR3 length: 19 residues. V was pared by 3 bases and J by 0 bases, with 13 bases of the junction left unmatched. The CDR3, as DNA: TGTGCCAGCAGCTTTCCGACAGGGGACCCCCGAGGCTCCTACAATGAGCAGTTCTTC. Its translation is CASSFPTGDPRGSYNEQFF.

This chain connects TRBV5-4 to TRBJ1-2, with D maybe TRBD1 (6 bases). Per the germline V gene, CDR1 is SGHNT and CDR2 is YYREEE (reference sequence). V was pared by 1 base and J by 5 bases, with 15 bases between. This CDR3 has 15 residues. The CDR3 nucleotides are TGTGCCAGCAGCTTGTTTGCGGGGGCGGCTTATGGCTACACCTTC. Protein: CASSLFAGAAYGYTF.

This clonotype has just a few counts. V usage is TRBV10-3 and J usage is TRBJ2-5, with D possibly being TRBD2 (6 bases). Germline-derived CDR1 and CDR2 are ENHRY and SYGVKD. This CDR3 is 14 amino acids long. V lost 4 bases and J lost 4, with 13 bases in between. The CDR3 region is CAISAEGRLETQYF. DNA for the CDR3: TGTGCCATCAGTGCGGAGGGGCGCTTAGAGACCCAGTACTTC.

This chain links TRBV12-3 or TRBV12-4 with TRBJ2-1; no firm D call. The CDR3 has 16 amino acids. V lost 3 bases to trimming and J lost 7 bases, with 19 bases between them. The CDR3 region is CASSFRQIDRANEQFF. The DNA of the CDR3 is TGTGCCAGCAGTTTCCGGCAAATAGATAGGGCGAATGAGCAGTTCTTC.

This clonotype was found many times. The gene calls are TRBV11-3 and TRBJ2-5; D perhaps matches TRBD1 (6 bases). V was cut by 4 bases and J by 5 bases, with 11 bases left in between. The CDR3 consists of 13 residues. CDR1 is SGHNT and CDR2 is YENEEA in the germline V gene. The CDR3 here is CASSSRDTETQYF. The CDR3 DNA follows: TGTGCCAGCAGCTCCCGGGACACGGAGACCCAGTACTTC.

V and J are TRBV29-1 and TRBJ2-1; 9 nucleotides match TRBD1. The ends lost 0 bases at V and 5 bases at J; junction bases unmatched: 20. This CDR3 comprises 20 residues. Germline CDR1 is SQVTM and CDR2 is ANQGSEA. In DNA, the CDR3 is TGCAGCGTTGAAGACCCTCGGACAGGGGAACTTTGGCGGTCAGACAATGAGCAGTTCTTC. Translating it yields CSVEDPRTGELWRSDNEQFF.